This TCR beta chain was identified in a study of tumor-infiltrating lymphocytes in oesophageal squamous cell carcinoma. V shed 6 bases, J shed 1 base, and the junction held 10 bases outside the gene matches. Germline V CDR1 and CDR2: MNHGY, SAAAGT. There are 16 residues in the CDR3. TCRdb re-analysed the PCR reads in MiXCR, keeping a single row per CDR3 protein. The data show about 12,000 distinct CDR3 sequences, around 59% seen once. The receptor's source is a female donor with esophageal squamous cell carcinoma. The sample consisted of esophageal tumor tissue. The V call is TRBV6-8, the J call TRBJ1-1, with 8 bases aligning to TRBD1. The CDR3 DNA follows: TGTGCCAGCAGGGGTCCCGGGACAGGACCGAACACTGAAGCTTTCTTT. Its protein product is CASRGPGTGPNTEAFF.